This is a list of T cell receptor beta chains from one sample in a study of T-cell reconstitution after alpha-beta-depleted transplantation in children. TCRdb called the PCR reads again in MiXCR, with one record for every CDR3 protein. The sample lists approximately 70,000 distinct CDR3 sequences; roughly 4.4% were seen once. Sequences were derived from PBMCs, mostly from graft donor cells, sampled 180 days after TCRalphabeta/CD19-depleted stem cell transplant. The receptors originated from a boy younger than two who had a stem cell transplant for acute myeloid leukemia, so the T cells may come from the graft donor. The CDR3 runs from the conserved cysteine through the conserved F or W. A D gene is named only where the DNA matches it firmly. Size is omitted from some rows. Given values are once, few, many or a class for expanded clones.

V gene	clone size	J gene	D gene	CDR3 DNA	CDR3 protein
TRBV5-1	many	TRBJ2-2	TRBD1	TGCGCCAGCGCCCGGACAGGGGGCTTTTCGTCCGGGGAGCTGTTTTTT	CASARTGGFSSGELFF
TRBV12-3/TRBV12-4	many	TRBJ1-6	NA	TGTGCCAGCAGCCGGAGACGCTCCTATAATTCACCCCTCCACTTT	CASSRRRSYNSPLHF
TRBV20-1	many	TRBJ2-3	NA	TGCAGTGCTGAACTCACAGATACGCAGTATTTT	CSAELTDTQYF
TRBV9	many	TRBJ1-1	NA	TGTGCCAGCAGCATCGGGAGGAGGACTGAAGCTTTCTTT	CASSIGRRTEAFF
TRBV6-5	many	TRBJ1-5	NA	TGTGCCAGCAGTTCCGTTTATAGCAATCAGCCCCAGCATTTT	CASSSVYSNQPQHF
TRBV7-2	many	TRBJ2-7	NA	TGTGCCAGCAGCTCTGTTTACGGACTCTCCTACGAGCAGTACTTC	CASSSVYGLSYEQYF
TRBV5-1	many	TRBJ2-1	TRBD2	TGCGCCAGCAGCGCGCGGGGGGCGGGGGGGCAGGTTGAGCAGTTCTTC	CASSARGAGGQVEQFF
TRBV6-1	many	TRBJ2-5	NA	TGTGCCAGCAGTGGGGGCGGGGCCCAAGAGACCCAGTACTTC	CASSGGGAQETQYF
TRBV19	NA	TRBJ2-5	NA	TGTGCCAGTGGCAGGGTTGAGACCCAGTACTTC	CASGRVETQYF
TRBV12-3/TRBV12-4	many	TRBJ2-3	TRBD2	TGTGCCAGCAGTTTATTAGGACTAGCGACGGGCACAGATACGCAGTATTTT	CASSLLGLATGTDTQYF
TRBV29-1	many	TRBJ1-1	NA	TGCAGCGTGCAGGGATTCCACAGCCTCACTGAAGCTTTCTTT	CSVQGFHSLTEAFF
TRBV5-6	many	TRBJ1-1	NA	TGTGCCAGCAGCCCCCTGGACAGCTTGAACACTGAAGCTTTCTTT	CASSPLDSLNTEAFF
TRBV5-1	many	TRBJ1-2	NA	TGCGCCAGCAGCCCGGGACACTCCGCCTATGGCTACACCTTC	CASSPGHSAYGYTF
TRBV12-3/TRBV12-4	many	TRBJ1-3	NA	TGTGCCAGCAGGGGATATCCCTCTGGAAACACCATATATTTT	CASRGYPSGNTIYF
TRBV11-2	many	TRBJ2-1	NA	TGTGCCAGCAGCTTAGATGGTTTGGGCCGTTTAACCTACAATGAGCAGTTCTTC	CASSLDGLGRLTYNEQFF
TRBV11-2	many	TRBJ2-2	NA	TGTGCCAGCAGCTTAGAGAACACCGGGGAGCTGTTTTTT	CASSLENTGELFF
TRBV30	few	TRBJ2-5	NA	TGTGCCTGCTCCTCGATAAGAGAGACCCAGTACTTC	CACSSIRETQYF
TRBV6-2/TRBV6-3	many	TRBJ2-2	NA	TGTGCCAGCAGTTACAGCGAAGCCGGGGAGCTGTTTTTT	CASSYSEAGELFF
TRBV20-1	many	TRBJ1-2	TRBD1	TGCAGTGCCCAGGAGGGACAGGGGGACTATGGCTACACCTTC	CSAQEGQGDYGYTF
TRBV11-1	many	TRBJ2-2	NA	TGTGCCAGCAGCCTCACAGGACTCCTCGCGAACACCGGGGAGCTGTTTTTT	CASSLTGLLANTGELFF
TRBV12-3/TRBV12-4	many	TRBJ2-1	TRBD2	TGTGCCAGCAGTTTAGCGCGAGTCGCGGGGGGCCGTGATGAGCAGTTCTTC	CASSLARVAGGRDEQFF
TRBV2	many	TRBJ1-3	NA	TGTGCCAGCAGTGAAATCTCTGGAAACACCATATATTTT	CASSEISGNTIYF
TRBV7-7	many	TRBJ2-5	NA	TGTGCCAGCAGCTTAGGCCGTACAGGTGGAGAGACCCAGTACTTC	CASSLGRTGGETQYF
TRBV4-3	many	TRBJ2-3	NA	TGCGCCAGCAGCCAAGATAATGGGGGACTCACAGATACGCAGTATTTT	CASSQDNGGLTDTQYF
TRBV12-3/TRBV12-4	medium-sized	TRBJ1-1	TRBD1	TGTGCCAGCAGTGCCCAGACAGGGGGAGACTCCGAAGCTTTCTTT	CASSAQTGGDSEAFF
TRBV20-1	many	TRBJ2-5	TRBD2	TGCAGTGCTAGTAGCGGGGGGGGAGAGACCCAGTACTTC	CSASSGGGETQYF
TRBV20-1	many	TRBJ2-5	NA	TGCAGTGCTGCCAGGGTTTGGAGACAAGAGACCCAGTACTTC	CSAARVWRQETQYF
TRBV20-1	many	TRBJ2-2	TRBD1	TGCAGTGCTCAGACAGGGGTTGTCGGGGAGCTGTTTTTT	CSAQTGVVGELFF
TRBV14	many	TRBJ2-1	TRBD2	TGTGCCAGCAGCCAAGCCTTTTCCCGACTAGCGGAGTACAATGAGCAGTTCTTC	CASSQAFSRLAEYNEQFF
TRBV9	many	TRBJ1-2	NA	TGTGCCAGCAGCGGAGAGGGCAGCAACTATGGCTACACCTTC	CASSGEGSNYGYTF
TRBV4-2	many	TRBJ2-4	NA	TGTGCCAGCAGCCAGGGTTTGGGGAACATTCAGTACTTC	CASSQGLGNIQYF
TRBV12-3/TRBV12-4	many	TRBJ2-1	NA	TGTGCCAGCAGATCAGGATCTAATTTCTACAATGAGCAGTTCTTC	CASRSGSNFYNEQFF
TRBV7-8	many	TRBJ1-1	TRBD1	TGTGCCAGCAGCGAGTCCGGGACAGACACTGAAGCTTTCTTT	CASSESGTDTEAFF
TRBV5-1	many	TRBJ2-3	NA	TGCGCCAGCAGCTTCAGGGAGCGCACAGATACGCAGTATTTT	CASSFRERTDTQYF
TRBV6-2/TRBV6-3	many	TRBJ2-3	NA	TGTGCCAGCACCTCCGGCCTAGCCCCCAGAACAGATACGCAGTATTTT	CASTSGLAPRTDTQYF
TRBV3-1	NA	TRBJ2-2	TRBD1	TGTGCCACCTGTCCACATGTCTCCGGGACAGGGATGTACACCGGGGAGCTGTTTTTT	CATCPHVSGTGMYTGELFF